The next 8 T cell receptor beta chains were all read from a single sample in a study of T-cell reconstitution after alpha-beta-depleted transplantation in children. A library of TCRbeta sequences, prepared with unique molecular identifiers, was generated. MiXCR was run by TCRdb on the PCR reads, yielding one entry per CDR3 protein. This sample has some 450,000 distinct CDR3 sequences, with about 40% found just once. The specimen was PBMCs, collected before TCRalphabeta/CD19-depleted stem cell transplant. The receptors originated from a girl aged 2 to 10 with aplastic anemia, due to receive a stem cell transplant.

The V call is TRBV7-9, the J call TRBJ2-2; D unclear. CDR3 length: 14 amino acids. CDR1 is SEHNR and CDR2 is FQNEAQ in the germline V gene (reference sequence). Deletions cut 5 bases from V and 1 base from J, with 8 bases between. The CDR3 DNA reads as TGTGCCAGCAGCGACGACGGGAACACCGGGGAGCTGTTTTTT. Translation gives CASSDDGNTGELFF. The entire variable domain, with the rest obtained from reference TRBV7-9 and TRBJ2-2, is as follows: DTGVSQNPRHKITKRGQNVTFRCDPISEHNRLYWYRQTLGQGPEFLTYFQNEAQLEKSRLLSDRFSAERPKGSFSTLEIQRTEQGDSAMYLCASSDDGNTGELFFGEGSRLTVL.

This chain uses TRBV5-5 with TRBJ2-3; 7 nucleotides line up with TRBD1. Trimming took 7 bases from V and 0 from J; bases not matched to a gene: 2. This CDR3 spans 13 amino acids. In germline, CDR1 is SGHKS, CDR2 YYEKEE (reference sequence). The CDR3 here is CASADRSTDTQYF. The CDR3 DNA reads TGTGCCAGCGCGGACAGGAGCACAGATACGCAGTATTTT. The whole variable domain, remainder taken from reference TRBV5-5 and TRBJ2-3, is DAGVTQSPTHLIKTRGQQVTLRCSPISGHKSVSWYQQVLGQGPQFIFQYYEKEERGRGNFPDRFSARQFPNYSSELNVNALLLGDSALYLCASADRSTDTQYFGPGTRLTVL.

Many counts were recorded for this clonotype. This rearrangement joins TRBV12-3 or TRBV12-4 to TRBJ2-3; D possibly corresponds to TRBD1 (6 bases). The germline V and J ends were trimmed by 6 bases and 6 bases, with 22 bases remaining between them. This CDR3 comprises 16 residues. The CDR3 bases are TGTGCCAGCAGGGCAGACAGGCTCCCCGGAGCGGATACGCAGTATTTT. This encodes CASRADRLPGADTQYF.

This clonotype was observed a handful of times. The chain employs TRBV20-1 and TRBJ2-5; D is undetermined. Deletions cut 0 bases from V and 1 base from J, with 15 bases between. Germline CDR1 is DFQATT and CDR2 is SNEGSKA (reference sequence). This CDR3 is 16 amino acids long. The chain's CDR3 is CSAREPTMAVQETQYF. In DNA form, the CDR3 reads TGCAGTGCTAGAGAGCCCACCATGGCGGTCCAAGAGACCCAGTACTTC.

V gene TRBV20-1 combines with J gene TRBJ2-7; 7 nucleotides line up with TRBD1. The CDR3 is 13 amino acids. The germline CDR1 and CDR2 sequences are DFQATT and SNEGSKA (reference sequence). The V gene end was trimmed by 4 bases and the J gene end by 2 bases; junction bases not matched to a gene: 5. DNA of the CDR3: TGCAGTGCTAATTGGGACAGACCCTACGAGCAGTACTTC. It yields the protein CSANWDRPYEQYF.

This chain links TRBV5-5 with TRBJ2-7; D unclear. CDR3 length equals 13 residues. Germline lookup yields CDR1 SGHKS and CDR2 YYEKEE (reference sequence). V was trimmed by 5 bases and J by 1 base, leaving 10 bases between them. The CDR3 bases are TGTGCCAGCAGGTTGACTTATTCCTACGAGCAGTACTTC. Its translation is CASRLTYSYEQYF.

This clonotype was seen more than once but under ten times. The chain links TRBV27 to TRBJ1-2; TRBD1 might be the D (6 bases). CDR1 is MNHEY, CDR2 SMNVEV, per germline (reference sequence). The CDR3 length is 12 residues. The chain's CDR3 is CFFKGGARGYTF. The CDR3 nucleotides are TGTTTTTTCAAGGGGGGGGCTCGCGGCTACACCTTC.

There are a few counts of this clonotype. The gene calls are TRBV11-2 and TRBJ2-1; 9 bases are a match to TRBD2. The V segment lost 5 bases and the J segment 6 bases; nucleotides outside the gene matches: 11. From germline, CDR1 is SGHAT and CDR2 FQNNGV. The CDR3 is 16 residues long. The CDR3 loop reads CASSPTREGRINEQFF. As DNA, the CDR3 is TGTGCCAGCAGCCCTACGCGGGAGGGCCGTATCAATGAGCAGTTCTTC.